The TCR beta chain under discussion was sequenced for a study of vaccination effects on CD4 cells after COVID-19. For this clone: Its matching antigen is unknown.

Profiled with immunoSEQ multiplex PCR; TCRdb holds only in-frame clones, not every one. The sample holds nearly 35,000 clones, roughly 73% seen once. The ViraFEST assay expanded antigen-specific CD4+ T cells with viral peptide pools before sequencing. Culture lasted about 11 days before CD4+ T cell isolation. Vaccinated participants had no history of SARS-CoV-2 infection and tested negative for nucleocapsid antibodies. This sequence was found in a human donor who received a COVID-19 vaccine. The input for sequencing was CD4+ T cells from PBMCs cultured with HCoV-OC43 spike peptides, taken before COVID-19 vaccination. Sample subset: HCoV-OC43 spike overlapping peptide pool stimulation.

CDR3 DNA: TGTGCCGGCCAGACAGGGTACGAGACCCAGTACTTC. Protein sequence: CAGQTGYETQYF. The V and J genes are TRBV2 and TRBJ2-5, with TRBD1 matching 7 bases. V dropped 11 bases and J dropped 5; count of bases not matched to a gene: 8. This CDR3 is 12 amino acids long. Germline CDR1 reads SNHLY; CDR2 reads FYNNEI.